The clone carrying this T cell receptor (beta chain) appeared a single time. This sample is drawn from a study of blood T cell repertoires in COVID-19. Study context: COVID-19 samples collected from the United States, Italy and Spain covered acute and convalescent phases. Sources were T cells, B-cell-depleted T cells, or PBMCs; the material itself was cDNA or gDNA.

Authors' methods: From reference gene primer amplification, estimates of nucleated cell counts were derived. The repertoire was sequenced with immunoSEQ multiplex PCR; TCRdb's copy has only in-frame clones and lacks some. The DNA gave D and trimming, while V, J and clone size come from that table. Here the sample spans about 110,000 clones, less than 80% being singletons. V shed 6 bases and J shed 2 bases, with 10 bases lying between them. Germline CDR1 SNHLY, CDR2 FYNNEI. This CDR3 is built from 14 residues. The source material was peripheral blood. This chain joins TRBV2 and TRBJ2-2, with a weak D call TRBD1 (6 bases). This TCR derives from a man between 65 and 85 years old with active or convalescent COVID-19. CDR3 sequence: CASRKDSNTGELFF. The CDR3, as DNA: TGTGCCAGCAGGAAGGACAGTAACACCGGGGAGCTGTTTTTT.